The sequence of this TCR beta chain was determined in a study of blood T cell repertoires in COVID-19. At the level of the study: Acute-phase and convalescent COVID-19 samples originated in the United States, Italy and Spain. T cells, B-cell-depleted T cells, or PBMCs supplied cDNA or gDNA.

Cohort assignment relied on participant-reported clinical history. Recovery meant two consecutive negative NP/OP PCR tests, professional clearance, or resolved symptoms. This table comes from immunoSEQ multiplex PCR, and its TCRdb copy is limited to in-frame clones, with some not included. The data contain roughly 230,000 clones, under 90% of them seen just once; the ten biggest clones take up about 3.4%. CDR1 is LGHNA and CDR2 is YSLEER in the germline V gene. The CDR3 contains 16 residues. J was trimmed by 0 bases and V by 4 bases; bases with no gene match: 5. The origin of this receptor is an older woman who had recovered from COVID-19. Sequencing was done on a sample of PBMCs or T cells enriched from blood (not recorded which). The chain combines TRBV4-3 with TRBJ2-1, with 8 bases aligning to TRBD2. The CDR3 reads CASSRTRGGSYNEQFF. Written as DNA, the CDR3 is TGCGCCAGCAGCCGAACTCGGGGGGGCTCCTACAATGAGCAGTTCTTC.